This passage covers 22 T cell receptor beta chains from one sample sequenced in a study of response to subunit inactivated influenza vaccine. One entry per CDR3 protein, called by TCRdb with MiXCR from the RT-PCR reads. This table has 600,000 to 850,000 distinct CDR3 sequences, 13% to 15% appearing once. The material sequenced was PBMCs from blood, taken less than 15 days before vaccination. These receptors were taken from a man in his fifties or sixties who received an inactivated influenza vaccine.

There are a few counts of this clonotype. This chain connects TRBV12-3 or TRBV12-4 to TRBJ2-7; 7 bases match TRBD2. The V segment lost 0 bases and the J segment 6 bases; nucleotides outside the gene matches: 2. The CDR3 is made up of 13 amino acids. The CDR3 here is CASSLASGFEQYF. The DNA of the CDR3 is TGTGCCAGCAGTTTAGCTAGCGGGTTCGAGCAGTACTTC.

The V call is TRBV6-2 or TRBV6-3, the J call TRBJ2-7; 11 nucleotides align to TRBD2. The CDR3 sequence is 15 residues long. Germline V gives CDR1 MNHEY, CDR2 SVGEGT. Trimming removed 4 bases from V and 3 bases from J; junction bases left unmatched: 5. The CDR3 nucleotides read TGTGCCAGCAGTTCCCGGACTAGCGGGTTCTACGAGCAGTACTTC. Protein: CASSSRTSGFYEQYF.

The gene calls are TRBV18 and TRBJ2-3; 8 bases match TRBD1. The CDR3 loop spans 14 amino acids. Germline loops: CDR1 KGHSH, CDR2 LQKENI. The ends lost 3 bases at V and 4 bases at J; junction bases unmatched: 3. DNA for the CDR3: TGTGCCAGCTCACCTGGGACAGGACCAGATACGCAGTATTTT. Protein: CASSPGTGPDTQYF.

This clonotype was observed a few times. V gene TRBV29-1 combines with J gene TRBJ2-3; D not resolved. V gave up 1 base and J gave up 5 bases, with 10 bases separating them. Germline loops: CDR1 SQVTM, CDR2 ANQGSEA. The CDR3 is made up of 13 amino acids. This CDR3 reads CSVEGHLRDTQYF. The CDR3 DNA reads TGCAGCGTTGAAGGTCATTTAAGAGATACGCAGTATTTT.

This clonotype appeared a few times. The V gene is TRBV28, the J gene TRBJ1-1; no clear D. This CDR3 region has 13 residues. Germline CDR1 and CDR2: MDHEN and SYDVKM. V was trimmed by 7 bases and J by 1 base, leaving 10 bases between them. CDR3 nucleotides: TGTGCCAGCATAACGGGCTGGAACACTGAAGCTTTCTTT. Protein sequence: CASITGWNTEAFF. Together with reference TRBV28 and TRBJ1-1, the CDR3 gives the full variable domain: DVKVTQSSRYLVKRTGEKVFLECVQDMDHENMFWYRQDPGLGLRLIYFSYDVKMKEKGDIPEGYSVSREKKERFSLILESASTNQTSMYLCASITGWNTEAFFGQGTRLTVV.

This clonotype was detected only a few times. The chain uses TRBV5-1 and TRBJ2-7, with 7 bases lining up with TRBD2. Unmatched junction bases numbered 10, after V lost 4 bases and J lost 0 bases. This CDR3 has 16 amino acids. Per the germline V gene, CDR1 is SGHRS and CDR2 is YFSETQ. The DNA for the CDR3 is TGCGCCAGCAGCACTGGTCGGCTAGCGGACTCCTACGAGCAGTACTTC. Residues: CASSTGRLADSYEQYF.

This clonotype turned up a few times. This chain joins TRBV6-1 and TRBJ2-7; 10 nucleotides match TRBD1. CDR1 is MNHNS and CDR2 is SASEGT in the germline V gene. J was trimmed by 3 bases and V by 0 bases; bases with no gene match: 2. The CDR3 length is 15 residues. The CDR3 protein is CASSEAGTGVYEQYF. As DNA, the CDR3 is TGTGCCAGCAGTGAAGCCGGGACAGGGGTCTACGAGCAGTACTTC.

The chain joins TRBV4-2 to TRBJ2-1, with a possible D match to TRBD2 (5 bases). Germline CDR1 and CDR2: LGHNA and YNFKEQ. V was cut by 2 bases and J by 9 bases, with 14 bases left in between. The CDR3 totals 14 residues. The CDR3 bases are TGTGCCAGCAGCCAAAGTATAATTGCGGGTGAGCAGTTCTTC. It specifies CASSQSIIAGEQFF.

The genes are TRBV28 and TRBJ2-2; 9 bases are shared with TRBD2. Germline CDR1 and CDR2: MDHEN and SYDVKM. V was clipped by 3 bases and J by 7 bases; unmatched bases: 6. The CDR3 has 15 amino acids. CDR3 loop: CASSFGGGASGELFF. In DNA form, the CDR3 reads TGTGCCAGCAGTTTCGGCGGGGGGGCGAGCGGGGAGCTGTTTTTT.

The chain couples TRBV29-1 to TRBJ2-3; a weak D match, TRBD1 (6 bases). The germline V gene has CDR1 SQVTM and CDR2 ANQGSEA. The CDR3 totals 15 residues. The ends were cut back, 2 bases at V and 0 bases at J, with 12 bases in the middle. CDR3 sequence (DNA): TGCAGCGTTGAAAAGCCAGGGGCTAGCACAGATACGCAGTATTTT. Amino acids: CSVEKPGASTDTQYF.

This clonotype was seen more than once but under ten times. This rearrangement joins TRBV5-1 to TRBJ1-6, with D possibly being TRBD1 (5 bases). V was clipped by 0 bases and J by 2 bases, with 9 bases between them. The CDR3 has 16 residues. CDR1 and CDR2 (germline): SGHRS, YFSETQ. The CDR3 nucleotides are TGCGCCAGCAGCTTGGATCAGGGCCCCTATAATTCACCCCTCCACTTT. Amino acid sequence: CASSLDQGPYNSPLHF.

In this sample, this clonotype turned up a few times. The chain recombines TRBV5-5 with TRBJ2-5, with 8 bases that match TRBD1. Germline lookup yields CDR1 SGHKS and CDR2 YYEKEE (reference sequence). The CDR3 loop spans 16 amino acids. Germline trimming cut 2 bases from V and 2 bases from J; bases unmatched to any gene: 8. The CDR3 loop is CASSFRTGWGQETQYF. The CDR3 DNA reads TGTGCCAGCAGCTTTCGGACAGGGTGGGGACAAGAGACCCAGTACTTC.

This clonotype was recorded a few times. V is TRBV12-3 or TRBV12-4 and J is TRBJ2-2; D gene ambiguous. Between the trimmed V and J ends, which lost 6 bases and 6 bases, there was a span of 8 bases. This CDR3 has 12 residues. The CDR3 nucleotides read TGTGCCAGCAGCGCTAGGGCCGGGGAGCTGTTTTTT. Its translation is CASSARAGELFF.

This clonotype was seen only a few times. This chain links TRBV3-1 with TRBJ2-5, with 12 bases matching TRBD2. CDR1 LGHDT and CDR2 YNNKEL come from the germline V gene (reference sequence). The CDR3 runs to 16 residues. After removal of 1 base from V and 4 bases from J, the junction contained 4 bases not matched to a gene. This chain's CDR3 is CASSQGLAGASETQYF. Here the CDR3 DNA reads TGTGCCAGCAGCCAAGGACTAGCGGGAGCCTCAGAGACCCAGTACTTC.

The chain combines TRBV12-3 or TRBV12-4 with TRBJ1-2; D is undetermined. With 3 bases removed from V and 4 bases from J, the gap between germline ends came to 6 bases. The CDR3 runs to 12 residues. This chain's CDR3 is CASSFSTYGYTF. The CDR3 DNA is TGTGCCAGCAGTTTTTCCACCTATGGCTACACCTTC.

The chain links TRBV11-1 to TRBJ2-2, with D perhaps TRBD1 (6 bases). The V and J ends lost 6 bases and 0 bases respectively, with 20 bases between them. The CDR3 is made up of 18 amino acids. Germline-derived CDR1 and CDR2 are SGHAT and FQDESV (reference sequence). The CDR3 coding sequence is TGTGCCAGCAGTAGGGGGTCCACGTCCTGGGCGAACACCGGGGAGCTGTTTTTT. Its translation: CASSRGSTSWANTGELFF.

In this sample, this clonotype turned up a few times. The V call is TRBV11-2, the J call TRBJ1-2; D gene unclear. The CDR3 has 12 amino acids. CDR1 and CDR2 (germline): SGHAT, FQNNGV. V was pared by 5 bases and J by 8 bases, with 12 bases between. This CDR3 reads CASSVSGGGYTF. The DNA of the CDR3 is TGTGCCAGCAGCGTTAGCGGAGGGGGCTACACCTTC.

CDR3 bases: TGTGCCACCAGCAGAGACGCTTCACAGGGTCAAGAGACCCAGTACTTC. It codes for CATSRDASQGQETQYF. V usage is TRBV15 and J usage is TRBJ2-5; a weak D match, TRBD1 (6 bases). The germline gives CDR1 LNHNV, CDR2 YYDKDF (reference sequence). V dropped 0 bases and J dropped 2 bases, with 13 bases sitting between them. The CDR3 length is 16 residues.

The chain carries TRBV20-1 and TRBJ2-1; TRBD1 agrees at 7 bases. Per germline, CDR1 DFQATT and CDR2 SNEGSKA (reference sequence). The CDR3 contains 15 residues. Unmatched junction bases numbered 12, after V lost 6 bases and J lost 4 bases. CDR3 amino acids: CSANIPGQLYNEQFF. The CDR3 bases are TGCAGTGCAAACATACCGGGACAGCTTTACAATGAGCAGTTCTTC.

This clonotype was seen more than once but under ten times. This chain uses TRBV4-3 with TRBJ1-4; maybe TRBD1 (5 bases). The V and J ends lost 2 bases and 8 bases respectively, with 18 bases between them. This CDR3 has 16 residues. Germline V lookup: CDR1 LGHNA, CDR2 YSLEER. Here the CDR3 reads CASSQNLVGAREKLFF. DNA of the CDR3: TGCGCCAGCAGCCAAAACTTAGTCGGGGCACGGGAAAAACTGTTTTTT.

This chain links TRBV12-3 or TRBV12-4 with TRBJ1-1; D is ambiguous. This CDR3 is built from 12 residues. V lost 6 bases, J lost 6 bases, and 11 bases lay in between. In nucleotides, the CDR3 is TGTGCCAGCAGAACTACAGTCGCTGAAGCTTTCTTT. The encoded protein is CASRTTVAEAFF.

This clonotype was picked up a small number of times. This chain links TRBV3-1 with TRBJ1-3; tentative D call: TRBD1 (5 bases). Germline V lookup: CDR1 LGHDT, CDR2 YNNKEL (reference sequence). Trimming removed 0 bases at V and 4 bases at J, with 16 bases between. The CDR3 consists of 17 residues. This CDR3 reads CASSQDRFAGPGNTIYF. The CDR3 DNA is TGTGCCAGCAGCCAAGATCGGTTCGCAGGGCCGGGAAACACCATATATTTT.